The T cell receptor beta chain under discussion was sequenced for a study of blood T cell repertoires in COVID-19. The overall study: PBMCs, B-cell-depleted T cells, or T cells provided the cDNA or gDNA that made up the material.

Profiling relied on immunoSEQ multiplex PCR, and the TCRdb table lists in-frame clones only, not all of them. Of approximately 200,000 clones in the sample, 82% are singletons; the top ten hold 12%. Germline CDR1 reads KGHDR; CDR2 reads SFDVKD. Trimming took off 3 bases at V and 1 base at J, with 8 bases between the two ends. CDR3 length: 15 residues. This receptor was obtained from a man aged 35-49 years who had recovered from COVID-19. The chain uses TRBV24-1 and TRBJ2-2; the D gene is possibly TRBD1 (5 bases). The sample taken for sequencing was PBMCs or T cells enriched from blood (not recorded which). CDR3 sequence (DNA): TGTGCCACCAGTGATAGTCAGGGGAACACCGGGGAGCTGTTTTTT. Its protein is CATSDSQGNTGELFF.